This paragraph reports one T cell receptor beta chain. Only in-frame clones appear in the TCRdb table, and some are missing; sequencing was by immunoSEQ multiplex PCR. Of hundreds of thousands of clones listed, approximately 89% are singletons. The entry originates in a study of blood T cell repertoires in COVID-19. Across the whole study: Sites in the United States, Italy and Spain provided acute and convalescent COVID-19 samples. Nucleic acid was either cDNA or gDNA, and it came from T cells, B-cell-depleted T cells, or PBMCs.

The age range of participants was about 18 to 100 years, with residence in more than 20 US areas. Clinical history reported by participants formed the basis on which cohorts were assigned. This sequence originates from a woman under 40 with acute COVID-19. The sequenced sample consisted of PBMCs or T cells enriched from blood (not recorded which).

The CDR3 protein is CASSRGTRVDTQYF. CDR3 bases: TGTGCCAGCAGCCGGGGTACCAGAGTGGATACGCAGTATTTT. V usage is TRBV9 and J usage is TRBJ2-3, with D maybe TRBD2 (5 bases). Germline loops: CDR1 SGDLS, CDR2 YYNGEE. The length of the CDR3 is 14 residues. Deletions cut 4 bases from V and 6 bases from J, with 15 bases between.